Listed below are T cell receptor beta chains from one sample, sequenced in a study of cytomegalovirus exposure and HLA in healthy donors. Repertoires were generated with immunoSEQ multiplex PCR, while TCRdb's copy carries only in-frame clones and drops some. The sample holds around 120,000 clones, 85% to 90% seen once. Sequencing was performed on PBMCs. The receptors stem from a woman between 18 and 29 years old in good health and CMV-seronegative. The CDR3 runs from the conserved cysteine through the conserved F or W. The D gene is left open where the match is weak. Expanded clones get a size class; other rows say once, few or many, or leave the size out.

cdr3_nt: TGTGCCAGCAGCTTGGATTCGGGTCAGCCCCAGCATTTT; cdr3_aa: CASSLDSGQPQHF; v_call: TRBV5-4; clone_size: few; j_call: TRBJ1-5; d_call: .
cdr3_nt: TGTGCCAGCAGTTTGGTAGGGGGCTCTGGGGCCAACGTCCTGACTTTC; cdr3_aa: CASSLVGGSGANVLTF; v_call: TRBV27; clone_size: .; j_call: TRBJ2-6; d_call: .
cdr3_nt: TGTGCCAGCAGTTCGCTCGACAGACTTAGCAATCAGCCCCAGCATTTT; cdr3_aa: CASSSLDRLSNQPQHF; v_call: TRBV28; clone_size: few; j_call: TRBJ1-5; d_call: .
cdr3_nt: TGTGCCAGCAGTTGGTCTTATGACCGACGGGGGACTGAAGCTTTCTTT; cdr3_aa: CASSWSYDRRGTEAFF; v_call: TRBV28; clone_size: .; j_call: TRBJ1-1; d_call: .
cdr3_nt: TGTGCCAGCAGCTTGGGAGGGGGACAAGAGACCCAGTACTTC; cdr3_aa: CASSLGGGQETQYF; v_call: TRBV5-6; clone_size: .; j_call: TRBJ2-5; d_call: .
cdr3_nt: TGCGCCAGCAGCGCCCTTGCGGGGGGCCCTGGTTCCTACAATGAGCAGTTCTTC; cdr3_aa: CASSALAGGPGSYNEQFF; v_call: TRBV4-1; clone_size: .; j_call: TRBJ2-1; d_call: TRBD2
cdr3_nt: TGTGCCTGGAGTCAACGGGTGAACACCGGGGAGCTGTTTTTT; cdr3_aa: CAWSQRVNTGELFF; v_call: TRBV30; clone_size: .; j_call: TRBJ2-2; d_call: .
cdr3_nt: TGCGCCAGCAGCCCGGGACAGAGGCCTTACAATGAGCAGTTCTTC; cdr3_aa: CASSPGQRPYNEQFF; v_call: TRBV5-1; clone_size: .; j_call: TRBJ2-1; d_call: TRBD1
cdr3_nt: TGTGCCAGCAGCAAACCGGGACTAGCGGGAGTTGAGCAGTTCTTC; cdr3_aa: CASSKPGLAGVEQFF; v_call: TRBV7-2; clone_size: .; j_call: TRBJ2-1; d_call: TRBD2
cdr3_nt: TGTGCCAGCAACTTAGGACTTGGGAATCAGCCCCAGCATTTT; cdr3_aa: CASNLGLGNQPQHF; v_call: TRBV2; clone_size: .; j_call: TRBJ1-5; d_call: .
cdr3_nt: TGTGCCAGCACCCTGGGGCGGGGGGCGTTGGATGAAAAACTGTTTTTT; cdr3_aa: CASTLGRGALDEKLFF; v_call: TRBV28; clone_size: once; j_call: TRBJ1-4; d_call: .
cdr3_nt: TGTGCCAGCAGTTTATCCCCGTTGAATGAAAAACTGTTTTTT; cdr3_aa: CASSLSPLNEKLFF; v_call: TRBV28; clone_size: .; j_call: TRBJ1-4; d_call: .
cdr3_nt: TGTGCCAGCAGTTTATTGGGGGTAGGACAGGGGCTTGGCGAGCAGTACTTC; cdr3_aa: CASSLLGVGQGLGEQYF; v_call: TRBV28; clone_size: .; j_call: TRBJ2-7; d_call: TRBD1
cdr3_nt: TGTGCCAGCTCATCCCTACTGACAGGGAACTATGGCTACACCTTC; cdr3_aa: CASSSLLTGNYGYTF; v_call: TRBV18; clone_size: .; j_call: TRBJ1-2; d_call: TRBD1
cdr3_nt: TGTGCCTGGACCCCCCTAGCGGGGCCAGAGACCCAGTACTTC; cdr3_aa: CAWTPLAGPETQYF; v_call: TRBV30; clone_size: .; j_call: TRBJ2-5; d_call: TRBD2
cdr3_nt: TGTGCCAGCAGCTTGGCCGTGACTAGCTTAGGTCGGAAGACCCAGTACTTC; cdr3_aa: CASSLAVTSLGRKTQYF; v_call: TRBV5-6; clone_size: .; j_call: TRBJ2-5; d_call: TRBD2
cdr3_nt: TGTGCCAGTAGCTATTCAGGGGCAAGGAACACCGGGGAGCTGTTTTTT; cdr3_aa: CASSYSGARNTGELFF; v_call: TRBV19; clone_size: .; j_call: TRBJ2-2; d_call: .